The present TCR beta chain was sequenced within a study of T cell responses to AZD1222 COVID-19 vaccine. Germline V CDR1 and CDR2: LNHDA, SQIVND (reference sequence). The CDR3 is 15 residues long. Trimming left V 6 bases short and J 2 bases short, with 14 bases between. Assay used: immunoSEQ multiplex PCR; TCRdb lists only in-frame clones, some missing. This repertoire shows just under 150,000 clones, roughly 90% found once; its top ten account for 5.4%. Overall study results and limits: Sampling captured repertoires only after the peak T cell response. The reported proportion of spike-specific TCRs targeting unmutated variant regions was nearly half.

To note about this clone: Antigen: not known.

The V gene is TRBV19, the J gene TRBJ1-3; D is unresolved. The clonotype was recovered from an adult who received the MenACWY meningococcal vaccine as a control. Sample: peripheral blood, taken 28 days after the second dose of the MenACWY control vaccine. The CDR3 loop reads CASRPVGSPGNTIYF. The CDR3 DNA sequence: TGTGCCAGTAGGCCGGTCGGAAGTCCTGGAAACACCATATATTTT.